This TCR beta chain appears in the sequencing data of a study of CD8+CD57+ T cells in acquired aplastic anemia. About the research overall: CD4+ cell libraries from healthy donors averaged around 9.8 million reads.

Genomic DNA provided the template from which TCR beta VDJ and CDR3 profiles were obtained. Using its own MiXCR run on the reads, TCRdb lists one record per CDR3 protein. The profile covers about 220,000 distinct CDR3 sequences, with 34% appearing a single time and approximately 1.2% taken by the ten largest. Trimming shortened V by 6 bases and J by 6 bases, and 18 bases separated the two germline ends. This CDR3 contains 15 residues. CDR1 MNHEY and CDR2 SMNVEV come from the germline V gene (reference sequence). Material for sequencing was sorted CD4+, CD8+, or CD8+CD57+ T cells (not recorded which) from PBMCs. The chain combines TRBV27 with TRBJ2-1; possibly TRBD1 for D (5 bases). The sequence was collected from a human donor in good health, serving as a control. The CDR3 coding sequence is TGTGCCAGCAGCCCGCAGGGTCGGGTAGTCAATGAGCAGTTCTTC. This sequence encodes CASSPQGRVVNEQFF.